These T cell receptor beta chains were read from a single sample in a study of long-term antiretroviral therapy in people with HIV. Clones were read by immunoSEQ multiplex PCR, and TCRdb kept only the in-frame ones, dropping some. This sample has approximately 29,000 clones, with about 94% found just once. This specimen consisted of unsorted PBMCs, obtained 6.2 years after starting antiretroviral therapy. Receptors originate from a man aged 35 to 55 with HIV. The CDR3 runs from the conserved cysteine through the conserved F or W. D genes are given only for firm matches. Rows may omit the clone size; those that give it use once, few, many or a size class.

clone_size d_call j_call v_call cdr3_aa cdr3_nt
NA NA TRBJ1-1 TRBV19 CASSSFGGGTEAFF TGTGCCAGTAGTTCCTTTGGCGGGGGCACTGAAGCTTTCTTT
NA NA TRBJ1-1 TRBV12-5 CASAAWGVNEAFF TGTGCTAGTGCCGCCTGGGGGGTGAATGAAGCTTTCTTT
NA NA TRBJ1-1 TRBV7-9 CASSPPNTEAFF TGTGCCAGCAGCCCCCCCAACACTGAAGCTTTCTTT
NA NA TRBJ2-1 TRBV11-2 CASSFTSGGSNEQFF TGTGCCAGCAGCTTTACCTCCGGGGGCTCCAATGAGCAGTTCTTC
NA NA TRBJ2-3 TRBV18 CASSPATGGTDTQYF TGTGCCAGCTCACCAGCGACGGGGGGCACAGATACGCAGTATTTT
once NA TRBJ2-7 TRBV7-9 CASSLEVYEQYF TGTGCCAGCAGCTTGGAAGTCTACGAGCAGTACTTC
NA NA TRBJ2-7 TRBV27 CASSPQGLHEQYF TGTGCCAGCAGTCCCCAGGGACTTCACGAGCAGTACTTC
NA NA TRBJ2-1 TRBV5-1 CASSFSTGTGPYNEQFF TGCGCCAGCAGCTTTTCCACCGGGACGGGGCCCTACAATGAGCAGTTCTTC
NA TRBD1 TRBJ2-7 TRBV7-2 CASSLVGGQGRTGEQYF TGTGCCAGCAGCTTAGTAGGCGGCCAGGGTAGGACAGGCGAGCAGTACTTC
NA NA TRBJ2-5 TRBV19 CASRRGGKQETQYF TGTGCCAGTAGAAGGGGGGGTAAGCAAGAGACCCAGTACTTC
NA TRBD2 TRBJ2-2 TRBV9 CASSLWTSGTGELFF TGTGCCAGCAGCCTCTGGACTAGCGGAACCGGGGAGCTGTTTTTT
NA NA TRBJ1-3 TRBV4-2 CASRTTAHSGNTIYF TGTGCCAGCAGGACCACAGCTCACTCTGGAAACACCATATATTTT
once NA TRBJ2-3 TRBV5-1 CASSLASPETQYF TGCGCCAGCAGCTTGGCTTCGCCTGAAACGCAGTATTTT
NA NA TRBJ2-3 TRBV11-2 CASSLDGTQADTQYF TGTGCCAGCAGCTTAGACGGGACTCAAGCCGATACGCAGTATTTT
once TRBD1 TRBJ1-4 TRBV6-6 CASSHPQGTAIF TGTGCCAGCAGCCACCCGCAAGGGACAGCGATTTTT
NA TRBD1 TRBJ2-3 TRBV10-3 CAIQPQGASTDTQYF TGTGCCATTCAACCACAGGGGGCATCCACAGATACGCAGTATTTT
NA NA TRBJ1-2 TRBV9 CASSGDRFRGYTF TGTGCCAGCAGCGGTGACAGGTTTCGGGGCTACACCTTC
NA NA TRBJ2-7 TRBV18 CASSRDGVSAYEQYF TGTGCCAGCTCTCGGGACGGTGTCTCCGCCTACGAGCAGTACTTC
once NA TRBJ1-4 TRBV6-5 CASSYSEYNEKLFF TGTGCCAGCAGTTACTCGGAATATAATGAAAAACTGTTTTTT
NA TRBD1 TRBJ1-4 TRBV28 CASSPGGAGEKLFF TGTGCCAGCAGCCCAGGGGGCGCTGGGGAAAAACTGTTTTTT
few NA TRBJ1-6 TRBV2 CASREGGRLDSPLHF TGTGCCAGCAGGGAGGGGGGGCGGTTGGATTCACCCCTCCACTTT
NA TRBD1 TRBJ2-7 TRBV4-3 CASSQPVPPGGSSYEQYF TGCGCCAGCAGCCAGCCCGTTCCCCCAGGGGGAAGCTCCTACGAGCAGTACTTC
NA NA TRBJ2-7 TRBV28 CASSPLSYEQYF TGTGCCAGCAGTCCGCTCTCCTACGAGCAGTACTTC
NA TRBD2 TRBJ2-2 TRBV29-1 CSVPGGGRDTGELFF TGCAGCGTTCCCGGGGGGGGCCGGGACACCGGGGAGCTGTTTTTT
few TRBD1 TRBJ1-1 TRBV12-5 CASGSGTGGTREAFF TGTGCTAGTGGTTCGGGGACAGGGGGGACACGTGAAGCTTTCTTT
NA NA TRBJ1-1 TRBV19 CASSIGVNTEAFF TGTGCCAGTAGTATCGGGGTGAACACTGAAGCTTTCTTT
NA NA TRBJ1-1 TRBV18 CASSQPGHQNTEAFF TGTGCCAGCTCACAGCCGGGACACCAGAACACTGAAGCTTTCTTT
NA NA TRBJ1-5 TRBV4-3 CASSREHSNQPQHF TGCGCCAGCAGCCGGGAGCATAGCAATCAGCCCCAGCATTTT
NA TRBD1 TRBJ1-1 TRBV25-1 CASSETGGMGTEAFF TGTGCCAGCAGTGAAACAGGGGGTATGGGCACTGAAGCTTTCTTT
NA NA TRBJ1-1 TRBV7-6 CASSLQGHTEAFF TGTGCCAGCAGCTTGCAGGGACACACTGAAGCTTTCTTT
NA NA TRBJ1-4 TRBV6-1 CASSEHKRALFF TGTGCCAGCAGTGAACACAAACGGGCCCTGTTTTTT